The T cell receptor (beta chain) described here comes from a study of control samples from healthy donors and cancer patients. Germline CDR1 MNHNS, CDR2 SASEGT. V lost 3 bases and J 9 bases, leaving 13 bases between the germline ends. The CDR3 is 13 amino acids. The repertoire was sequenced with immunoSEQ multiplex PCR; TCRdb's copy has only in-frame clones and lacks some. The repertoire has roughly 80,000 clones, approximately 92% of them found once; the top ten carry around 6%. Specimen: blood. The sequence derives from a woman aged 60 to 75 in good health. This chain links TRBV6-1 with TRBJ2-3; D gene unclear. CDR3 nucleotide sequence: TGTGCCAGCAGTGAGGCCGTCCAGCGCACGCAGTATTTT. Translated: CASSEAVQRTQYF.